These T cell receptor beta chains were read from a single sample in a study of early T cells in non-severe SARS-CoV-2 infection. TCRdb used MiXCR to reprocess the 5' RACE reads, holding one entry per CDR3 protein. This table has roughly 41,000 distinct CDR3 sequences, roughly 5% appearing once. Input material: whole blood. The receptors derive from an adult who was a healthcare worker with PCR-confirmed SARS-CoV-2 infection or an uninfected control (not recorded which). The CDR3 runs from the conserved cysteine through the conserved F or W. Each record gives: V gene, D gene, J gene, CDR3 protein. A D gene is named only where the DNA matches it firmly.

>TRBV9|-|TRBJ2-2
CASSARSYTGELFF
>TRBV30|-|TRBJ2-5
CAWADTFAETQYF
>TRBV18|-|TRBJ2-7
CASSPPAGAAYEQYF
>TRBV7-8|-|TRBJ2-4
CASSLDTLAKNIQYF
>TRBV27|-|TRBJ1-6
CASSLLAGPLHF
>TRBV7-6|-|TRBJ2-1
CASSPRLGGDEQFF
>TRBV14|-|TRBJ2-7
CASSQDSGSYEQYF
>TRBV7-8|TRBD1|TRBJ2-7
CASSKGDRGTNEQYF
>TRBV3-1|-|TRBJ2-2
CASSQVAGNTGELFF
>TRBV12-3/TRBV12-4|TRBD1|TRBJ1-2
CASNEQGGYYGYTF
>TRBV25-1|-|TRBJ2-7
CASSDAGHFYEQYF
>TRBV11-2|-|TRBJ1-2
CASSPRGGSGYTF
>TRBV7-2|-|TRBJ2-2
CASSFNRETGELFF
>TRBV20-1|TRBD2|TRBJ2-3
CSASPGSGGNTQYF
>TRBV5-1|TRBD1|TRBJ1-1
CASSSGTGGGRNTEAFF
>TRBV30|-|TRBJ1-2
CAWSPLTYGYTF
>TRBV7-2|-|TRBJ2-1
CASSLGRLNEQFF
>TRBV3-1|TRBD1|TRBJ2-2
CASTDRRNTGELFF
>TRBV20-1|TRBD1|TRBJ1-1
CSARDRRGGLTEAFF
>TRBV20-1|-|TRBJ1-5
CSASPSGGGQPQHF
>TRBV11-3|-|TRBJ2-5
CASSLGLAPTQETQYF
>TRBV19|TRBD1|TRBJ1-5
CATQDRDGQPQHF
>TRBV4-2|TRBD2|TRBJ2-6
CANSQDTGGPSGANVLTF
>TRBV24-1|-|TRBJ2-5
CATPNRAGAQETQYF
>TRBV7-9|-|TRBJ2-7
CASSSWATPGEQYF
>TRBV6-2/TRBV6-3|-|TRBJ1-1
CASSPPSARTNTEAFF
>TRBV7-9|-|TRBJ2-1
CASSSRQVYNEQFF
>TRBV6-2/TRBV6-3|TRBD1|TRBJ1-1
CASRDRANTEAFF
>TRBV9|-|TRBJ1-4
CASSAGGPNEKLFF
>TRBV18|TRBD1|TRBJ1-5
CASSGQDTNQPQHF
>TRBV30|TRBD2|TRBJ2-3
CAWTSGAKDTQYF
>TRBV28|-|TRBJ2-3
CASSGYGRPGDTQYF
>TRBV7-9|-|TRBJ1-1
CASSLAVFWGSTEAFF
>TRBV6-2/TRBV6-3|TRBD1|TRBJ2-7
CASKGTGFDEQYF
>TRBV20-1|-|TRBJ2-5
CSARVDGQETQYF
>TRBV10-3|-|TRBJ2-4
CAISDQGALAKNIQYF
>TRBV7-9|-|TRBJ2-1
CASSGPRRTHPWEQFF
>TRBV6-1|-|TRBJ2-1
CASSEVLTEAYNEQFF
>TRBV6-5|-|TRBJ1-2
CASSYSKGQYYGYTF
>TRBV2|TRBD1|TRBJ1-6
CASSGTGERSPLHF